The clone carrying this T cell receptor beta chain was found a few times. The antigen is unknown. Trimming pared 5 bases from V and 2 bases from J, leaving 4 bases between. Germline assignment: CDR1 SQVTM and CDR2 ANQGSEA. The CDR3 length is 12 residues. This specimen comes from a study of T cell repertoires in cytomegalovirus infection. From the reads, TCRdb called clonotypes with MiXCR, one entry per CDR3 protein. This sample has hundreds of thousands of distinct CDR3 sequences; roughly 30% occur once, and the top ten carry 18%. Sequenced material: cultured PBMCs, taken from culture after CMV antigen stimulation. The chain uses TRBV29-1 and TRBJ2-6; D unresolved. The sequence derives from a human donor in good health (CMV status not recorded). Some clones in this sample may be carry-over from other donors' samples. The CDR3 DNA follows: TGCAGCGTTAGAGCTGGGGCCAACGTCCTGACTTTC. Encoded protein: CSVRAGANVLTF.